The 22 T cell receptor beta chains below come from one sample, sequenced in a study of shared clonotypes between healthy human individuals. The protocol was immunoSEQ multiplex PCR, while the TCRdb copy is restricted to in-frame clones and leaves out a portion. Altogether around 1.9 million clones are present, about 93% being singletons, with the ten largest covering more than 1.5%. Naive-designated CD8 cells lacked CD45RO, were positively enriched for CCR7, and omitted terminally differentiated effector memory CD45RA+ cells. Sequencing was done on a sample of naive CD8+ T cells from PBMCs. Receptors were obtained from a man aged 18 to 30 in good health. Some clones in this sample may be carry-over from other donors' samples.

Only one count was recorded for this clone. The rearrangement joins TRBV27 to TRBJ2-7; TRBD1 matches 7 bases. Unmatched junction bases numbered 13, after V lost 5 bases and J lost 3 bases. Germline values: CDR1 MNHEY, CDR2 SMNVEV (reference sequence). The CDR3 extends over 16 amino acids. Here the CDR3 DNA reads TGTGCCAGCAGTCCTTACCCCCGGGACAGCCGCTACGAGCAGTACTTC. Protein: CASSPYPRDSRYEQYF.

CDR3 nucleotide sequence: TGTGCCAGCAGTATCAGGGATAATAGCAATCAGCCCCAGCATTTT. Amino acids: CASSIRDNSNQPQHF. V usage is TRBV27 and J usage is TRBJ1-5, with TRBD1 as a possible D gene (5 bases). V lost 5 bases and J 0 bases, leaving 11 bases between the germline ends. Germline CDR1 is MNHEY and CDR2 is SMNVEV (reference sequence). The length of the CDR3 is 15 residues.

The chain links TRBV27 to TRBJ2-1; 15 nucleotides match TRBD2. CDR1 and CDR2 from the germline V gene are MNHEY and SMNVEV (reference sequence). CDR3 length: 16 residues. Trimming removed 1 base from V and 7 bases from J; junction bases left unmatched: 2. The CDR3 loop reads CASSLWGTSGRNEQFF. The CDR3, as DNA: TGTGCCAGCAGTTTATGGGGGACTAGCGGGAGGAATGAGCAGTTCTTC.

This sequence joins TRBV28 and TRBJ2-7; 9 positions agree with TRBD2. J lost 0 bases, V lost 4 bases, and 10 bases had no gene match. Germline V gene lookup returns CDR1 MDHEN and CDR2 SYDVKM. The CDR3 is made up of 17 amino acids. The CDR3 region is CASSSPPSGIYSYEQYF. CDR3 coding DNA: TGTGCCAGCAGTTCACCACCTAGCGGGATCTACTCCTACGAGCAGTACTTC.

V usage is TRBV6-5 and J usage is TRBJ1-2, with D tentatively TRBD1 (5 bases). The CDR3 sequence is 14 residues long. CDR1 and CDR2 (germline): MNHEY, SVGAGI. Trimming pared 0 bases from V and 8 bases from J, leaving 13 bases between. The CDR3 DNA reads TGTGCCAGCAGTTACTCTCGGCAGGGAAGGGGCTACACCTTC. It is translated as CASSYSRQGRGYTF.

The chain couples TRBV27 to TRBJ1-5, with 7 bases aligning to TRBD1. V trimming: 3 bases; J trimming: 3 bases; junction bases outside the gene matches: 5. The CDR3 is 15 residues long. Germline V CDR1 and CDR2: MNHEY, SMNVEV (reference sequence). The CDR3 DNA sequence: TGTGCCAGCAGTTTGGTAGGGGGCTCCAATCAGCCCCAGCATTTT. Translating gives CASSLVGGSNQPQHF.

This clone came up once. The CDR3 reads CASTGGVQFF. CDR3 DNA sequence: TGTGCCAGCACCGGGGGGGTACAGTTCTTC. The chain has TRBV28 and TRBJ2-1; TRBD2 matches 8 bases. The CDR3 sequence is 10 residues long. Trimming removed 7 bases from V and 13 bases from J; junction bases left unmatched: 3. Germline-derived CDR1 and CDR2 are MDHEN and SYDVKM. Variable domain in full (rest from reference TRBV28 and TRBJ2-1): DVKVTQSSRYLVKRTGEKVFLECVQDMDHENMFWYRQDPGLGLRLIYFSYDVKMKEKGDIPEGYSVSREKKERFSLILESASTNQTSMYLCASTGGVQFFGPGTRLTVL.

The CDR3 DNA follows: TGTGCCAGCACCCCCAAGAGGCTATATGGCTACACCTTC. Translated: CASTPKRLYGYTF. V and J are TRBV28 and TRBJ1-2; D gene uncertain. Germline CDR1 and CDR2: MDHEN and SYDVKM. Between the trimmed V and J ends, which lost 7 bases and 5 bases, there was a span of 14 bases. The length of the CDR3 is 13 residues.

Notes on this clone: At one boundary the junction diverges from the germline segment, which might be a read error. This sequence joins TRBV4-1 and TRBJ2-4; TRBD1 matches at 8 bases. This CDR3 is 15 amino acids long. The V gene's germline CDR1 is MGHRA and CDR2 YSYEKL. The CDR3 DNA sequence: TGCGCCAGCAGCCAAAGGGGTGGCGACAGGGGCTCCACGAACTTC. Protein sequence: CASSQRGGDRGSTNF.

The rearrangement joins TRBV7-9 to TRBJ2-3, with D perhaps matching TRBD2 (7 bases). Trimming shortened V by 11 bases and J by 0 bases, and 15 bases separated the two germline ends. CDR1 is SEHNR and CDR2 is FQNEAQ in the germline V gene (reference sequence). The length of the CDR3 is 14 residues. This CDR3 reads CAGGGPPSTDTQYF. CDR3 DNA: TGTGCCGGGGGGGGCCCACCCAGCACAGATACGCAGTATTTT.

The chain recombines TRBV10-3 with TRBJ1-2; the D gene is possibly TRBD1 (5 bases). The germline V gene has CDR1 ENHRY and CDR2 SYGVKD. This CDR3 has 18 residues. V was cut by 0 bases and J by 3 bases, with 20 bases left in between. The CDR3 sequence is CAISESVIDRRVYYGYTF. The CDR3 coding sequence is TGTGCCATCAGTGAGTCCGTCATAGACAGAAGGGTGTACTATGGCTACACCTTC.

This chain connects TRBV7-3 to TRBJ2-1; the match to TRBD1 covers 7 bases. CDR1 and CDR2 (germline): SGHTA, FQGTGA. The CDR3 is made up of 14 amino acids. V shed 3 bases and J 3 bases; nucleotides not matched to a gene: 2. CDR3 nucleotide sequence: TGTGCCAGCAGCTTTACAGGGGTCTACAATGAGCAGTTCTTC. It is translated as CASSFTGVYNEQFF.

The chain has TRBV18 and TRBJ1-5, with 9 bases identical to TRBD1. Looked up from germline, CDR1 is KGHSH and CDR2 is LQKENI. The V segment lost 2 bases and the J segment 1 base; nucleotides outside the gene matches: 9. The CDR3 totals 18 residues. The CDR3 DNA sequence: TGTGCCAGCTCACCAAACAGGGGGCGCGGAAAGAGCAATCAGCCCCAGCATTTT. Protein: CASSPNRGRGKSNQPQHF.

CDR3 sequence: CASSSRDRYGEPQHF. Written as DNA, the CDR3 is TGTGCCAGCAGCTCCCGGGACAGGTATGGAGAGCCCCAGCATTTT. The chain links TRBV9 to TRBJ1-5, with TRBD1 identical over 8 bases. V shed 4 bases and J 8 bases; nucleotides not matched to a gene: 11. The germline gives CDR1 SGDLS, CDR2 YYNGEE. The CDR3 sequence is 15 residues long.

The rearrangement uses TRBV28 and TRBJ1-1, with D perhaps TRBD1 (6 bases). Germline V gene lookup returns CDR1 MDHEN and CDR2 SYDVKM. This CDR3 is built from 17 residues. The germline V and J ends were trimmed by 9 bases and 0 bases, with 23 bases remaining between them. The CDR3 reads CASSRRGGEWVNTEAFF. As DNA, the CDR3 is TGTGCCAGTTCCAGGAGGGGGGGCGAATGGGTGAACACTGAAGCTTTCTTT.

A single count supports this clone. CDR3 nucleotide sequence: TGTGCCAGCAGCTACCCCGGGAGAGGGGACCTTGAGCAGTTCTTC. The encoded protein is CASSYPGRGDLEQFF. The V gene is TRBV7-9, the J gene TRBJ2-1, with a tentative D call TRBD2 (6 bases). Looked up from germline, CDR1 is SEHNR and CDR2 is FQNEAQ (reference sequence). There are 15 residues in the CDR3. Trimming shortened V by 4 bases and J by 9 bases, and 19 bases separated the two germline ends.

V is TRBV14 and J is TRBJ2-5; D remains unclear. This CDR3 has 16 residues. V was shortened by 0 bases and J by 4 bases, with 15 bases between the two germline ends. Germline V gene sequence: CDR1 SGHDN, CDR2 FVKESK. For the CDR3, the DNA is TGTGCCAGCAGCCAAGATTTCGCACATACGGGAGAGACCCAGTACTTC. It yields the protein CASSQDFAHTGETQYF.

This chain connects TRBV27 to TRBJ2-7, with D possibly being TRBD2 (5 bases). Germline CDR1 MNHEY, CDR2 SMNVEV (reference sequence). The CDR3 runs to 15 residues. V shed 2 bases and J shed 2 bases, with 13 bases lying between them. The CDR3 here is CASSLGGADPYEQYF. The DNA for the CDR3 is TGTGCCAGCAGTTTAGGAGGCGCGGATCCCTACGAGCAGTACTTC.

The chain combines TRBV14 with TRBJ2-1; TRBD1 agrees at 7 bases. V lost 1 base to trimming and J lost 9 bases; unmatched junction nucleotides: 6. This CDR3 comprises 14 residues. Per germline, CDR1 SGHDN and CDR2 FVKESK. CDR3 sequence reads: CASSQVRGRGEQFF. The CDR3 region has the DNA TGTGCCAGCAGCCAAGTAAGGGGGCGAGGTGAGCAGTTCTTC.

V usage is TRBV16 and J usage is TRBJ2-1; D unresolved. The CDR3 consists of 15 residues. V dropped 0 bases and J dropped 4 bases, with 10 bases sitting between them. Germline V gene sequence: CDR1 KGHSY, CDR2 FQNENV. Written as DNA, the CDR3 is TGTGCCAGCAGCCAATCAGTCTACCCTTACAATGAGCAGTTCTTC. Amino acid sequence: CASSQSVYPYNEQFF.

The rearrangement joins TRBV27 to TRBJ1-2; no firm D call. This CDR3 spans 15 amino acids. Germline assignment: CDR1 MNHEY and CDR2 SMNVEV (reference sequence). The V gene lost 1 base and the J gene lost 0 bases, with 9 bases spanning the gap. The CDR3 spells CASSLFSDSNYGYTF. CDR3 coding DNA: TGTGCCAGCAGTTTATTTTCAGACTCTAACTATGGCTACACCTTC.

A remark on this clone: Other DNA sequences of this sample code for an identical CDR3. The chain recombines TRBV28 with TRBJ2-7; TRBD1 aligns across 8 bases. The V gene end was trimmed by 5 bases and the J gene end by 1 base; junction bases not matched to a gene: 10. CDR1 MDHEN and CDR2 SYDVKM come from the germline V gene. This CDR3 region has 16 residues. For the CDR3, the DNA is TGTGCCAGCAGTCTCCCCAGGACAGGGTTTTCCTACGAGCAGTACTTC. Amino acids: CASSLPRTGFSYEQYF.